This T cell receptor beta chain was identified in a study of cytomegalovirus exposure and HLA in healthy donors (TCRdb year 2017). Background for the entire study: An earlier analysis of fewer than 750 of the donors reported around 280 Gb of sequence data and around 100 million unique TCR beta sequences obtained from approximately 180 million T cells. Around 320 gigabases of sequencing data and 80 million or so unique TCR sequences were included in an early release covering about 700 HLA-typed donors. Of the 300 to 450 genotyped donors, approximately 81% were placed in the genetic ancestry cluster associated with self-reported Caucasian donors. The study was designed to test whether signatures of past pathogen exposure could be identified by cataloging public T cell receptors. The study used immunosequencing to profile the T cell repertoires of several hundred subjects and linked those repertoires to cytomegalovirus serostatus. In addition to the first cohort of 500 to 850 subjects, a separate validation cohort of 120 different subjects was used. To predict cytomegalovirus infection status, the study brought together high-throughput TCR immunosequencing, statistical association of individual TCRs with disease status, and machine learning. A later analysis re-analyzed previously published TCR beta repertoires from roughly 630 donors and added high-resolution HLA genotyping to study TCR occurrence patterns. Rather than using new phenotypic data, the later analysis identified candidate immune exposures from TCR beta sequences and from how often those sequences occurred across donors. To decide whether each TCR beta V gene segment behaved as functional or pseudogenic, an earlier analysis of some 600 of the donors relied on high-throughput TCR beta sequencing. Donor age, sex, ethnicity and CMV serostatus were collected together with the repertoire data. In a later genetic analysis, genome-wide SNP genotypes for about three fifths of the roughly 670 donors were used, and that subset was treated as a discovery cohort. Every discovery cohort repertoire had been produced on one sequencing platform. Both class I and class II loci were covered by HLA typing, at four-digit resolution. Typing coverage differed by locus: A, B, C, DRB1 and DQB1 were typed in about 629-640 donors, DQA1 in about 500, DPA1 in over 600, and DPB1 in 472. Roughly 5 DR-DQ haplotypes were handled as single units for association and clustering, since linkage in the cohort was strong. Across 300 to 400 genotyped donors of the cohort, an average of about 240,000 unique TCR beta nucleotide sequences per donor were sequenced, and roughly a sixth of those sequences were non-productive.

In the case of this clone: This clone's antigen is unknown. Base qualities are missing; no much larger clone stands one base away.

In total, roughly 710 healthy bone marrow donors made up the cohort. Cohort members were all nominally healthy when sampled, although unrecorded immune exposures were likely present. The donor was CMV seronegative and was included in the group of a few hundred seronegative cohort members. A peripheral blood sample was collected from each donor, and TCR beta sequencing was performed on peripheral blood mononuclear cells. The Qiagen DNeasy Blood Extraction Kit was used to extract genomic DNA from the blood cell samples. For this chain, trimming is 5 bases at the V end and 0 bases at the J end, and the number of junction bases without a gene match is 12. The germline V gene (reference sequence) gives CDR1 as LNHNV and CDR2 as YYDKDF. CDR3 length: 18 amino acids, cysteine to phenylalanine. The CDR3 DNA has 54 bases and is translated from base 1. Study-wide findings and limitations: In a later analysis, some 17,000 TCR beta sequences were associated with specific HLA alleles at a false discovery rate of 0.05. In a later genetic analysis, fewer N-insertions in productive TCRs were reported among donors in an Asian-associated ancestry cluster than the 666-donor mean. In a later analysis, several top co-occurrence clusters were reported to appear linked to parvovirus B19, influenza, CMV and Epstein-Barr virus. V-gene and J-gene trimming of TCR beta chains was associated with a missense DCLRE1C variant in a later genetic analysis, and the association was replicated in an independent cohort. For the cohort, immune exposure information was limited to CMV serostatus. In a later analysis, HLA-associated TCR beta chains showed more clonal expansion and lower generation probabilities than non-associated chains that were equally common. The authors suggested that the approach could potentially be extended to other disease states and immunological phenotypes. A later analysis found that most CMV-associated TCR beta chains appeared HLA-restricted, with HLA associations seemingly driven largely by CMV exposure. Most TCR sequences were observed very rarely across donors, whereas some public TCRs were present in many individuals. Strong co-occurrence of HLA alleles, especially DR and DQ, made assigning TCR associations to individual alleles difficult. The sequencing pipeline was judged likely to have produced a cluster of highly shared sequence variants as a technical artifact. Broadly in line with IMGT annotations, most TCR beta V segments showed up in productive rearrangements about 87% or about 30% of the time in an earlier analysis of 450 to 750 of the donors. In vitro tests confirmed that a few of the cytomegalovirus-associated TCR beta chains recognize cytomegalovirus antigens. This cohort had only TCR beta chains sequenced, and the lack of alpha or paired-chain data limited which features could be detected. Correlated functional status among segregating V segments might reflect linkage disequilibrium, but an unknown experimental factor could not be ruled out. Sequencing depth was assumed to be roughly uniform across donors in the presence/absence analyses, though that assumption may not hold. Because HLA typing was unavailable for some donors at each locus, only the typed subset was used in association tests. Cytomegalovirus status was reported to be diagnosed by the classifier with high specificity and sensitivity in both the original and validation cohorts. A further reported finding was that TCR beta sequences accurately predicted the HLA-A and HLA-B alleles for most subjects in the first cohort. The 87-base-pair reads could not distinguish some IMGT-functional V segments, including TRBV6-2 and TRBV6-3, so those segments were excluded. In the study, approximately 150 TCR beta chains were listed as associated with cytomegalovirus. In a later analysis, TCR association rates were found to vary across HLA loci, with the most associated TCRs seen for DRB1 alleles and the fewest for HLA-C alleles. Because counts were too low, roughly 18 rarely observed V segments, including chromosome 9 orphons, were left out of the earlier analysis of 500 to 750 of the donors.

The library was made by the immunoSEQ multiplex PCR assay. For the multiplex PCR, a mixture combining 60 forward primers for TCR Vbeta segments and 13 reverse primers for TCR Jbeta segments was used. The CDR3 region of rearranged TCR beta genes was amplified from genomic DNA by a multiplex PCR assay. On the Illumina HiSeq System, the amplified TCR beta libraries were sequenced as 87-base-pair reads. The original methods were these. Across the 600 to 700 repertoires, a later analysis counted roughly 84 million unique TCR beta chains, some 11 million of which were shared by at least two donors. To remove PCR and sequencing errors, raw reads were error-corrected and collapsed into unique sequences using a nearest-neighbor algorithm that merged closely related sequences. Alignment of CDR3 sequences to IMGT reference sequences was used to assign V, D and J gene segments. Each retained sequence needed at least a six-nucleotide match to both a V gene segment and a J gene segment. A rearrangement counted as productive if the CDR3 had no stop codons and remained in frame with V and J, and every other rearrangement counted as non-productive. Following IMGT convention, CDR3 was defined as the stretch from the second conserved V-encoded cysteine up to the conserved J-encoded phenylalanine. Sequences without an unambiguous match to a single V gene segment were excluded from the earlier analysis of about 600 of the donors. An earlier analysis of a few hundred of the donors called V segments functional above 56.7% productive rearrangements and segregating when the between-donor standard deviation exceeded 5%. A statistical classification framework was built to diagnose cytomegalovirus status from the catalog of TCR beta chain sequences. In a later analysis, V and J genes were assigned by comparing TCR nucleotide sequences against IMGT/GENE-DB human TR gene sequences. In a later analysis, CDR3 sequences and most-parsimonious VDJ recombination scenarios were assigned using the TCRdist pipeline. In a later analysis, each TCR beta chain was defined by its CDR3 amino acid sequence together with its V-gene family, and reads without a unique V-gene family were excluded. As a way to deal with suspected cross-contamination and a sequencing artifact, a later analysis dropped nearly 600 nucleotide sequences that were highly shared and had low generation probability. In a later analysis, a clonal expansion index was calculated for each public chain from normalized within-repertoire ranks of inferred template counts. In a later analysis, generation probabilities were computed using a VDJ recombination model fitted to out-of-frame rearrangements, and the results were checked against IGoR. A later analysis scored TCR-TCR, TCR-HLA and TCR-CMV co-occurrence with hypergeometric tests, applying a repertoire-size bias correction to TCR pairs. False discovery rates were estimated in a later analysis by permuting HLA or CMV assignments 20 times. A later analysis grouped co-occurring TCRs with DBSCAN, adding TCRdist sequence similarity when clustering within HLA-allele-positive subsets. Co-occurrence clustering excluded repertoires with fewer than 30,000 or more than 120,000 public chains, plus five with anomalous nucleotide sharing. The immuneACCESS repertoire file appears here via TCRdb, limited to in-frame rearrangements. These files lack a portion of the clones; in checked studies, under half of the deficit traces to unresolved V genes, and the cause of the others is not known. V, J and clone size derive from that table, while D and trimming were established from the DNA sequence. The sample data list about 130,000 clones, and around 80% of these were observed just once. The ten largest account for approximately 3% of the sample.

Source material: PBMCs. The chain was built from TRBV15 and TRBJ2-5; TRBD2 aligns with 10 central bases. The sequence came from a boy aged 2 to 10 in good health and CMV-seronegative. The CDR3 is CATSVLAGVGGDQETQYF. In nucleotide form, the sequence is TGTGCCACCAGCGTCCTAGCGGGAGTAGGGGGGGACCAAGAGACCCAGTACTTC.